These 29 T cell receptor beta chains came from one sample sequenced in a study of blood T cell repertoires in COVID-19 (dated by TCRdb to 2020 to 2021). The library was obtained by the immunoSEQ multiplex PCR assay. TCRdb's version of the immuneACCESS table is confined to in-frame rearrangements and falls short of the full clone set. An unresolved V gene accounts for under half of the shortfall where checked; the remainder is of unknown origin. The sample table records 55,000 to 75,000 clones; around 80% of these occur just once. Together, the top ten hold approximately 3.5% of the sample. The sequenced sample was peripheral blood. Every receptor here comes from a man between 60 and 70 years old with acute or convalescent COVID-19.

DNA of the CDR3: TGTGCCAGCAGCCTCGGGGGGGCCACAACCTATGGCTACACCTTC. Translating it yields CASSLGGATTYGYTF. The chain recombines TRBV7-9 with TRBJ1-2, with D possibly being TRBD1 (6 bases). The V end lost 5 bases, the J end lost 4 bases, and 17 bases lay between the germline ends. The CDR3 runs 15 residues. CDR1 is SEHNR and CDR2 is FQNEAQ in the germline V gene (reference sequence).

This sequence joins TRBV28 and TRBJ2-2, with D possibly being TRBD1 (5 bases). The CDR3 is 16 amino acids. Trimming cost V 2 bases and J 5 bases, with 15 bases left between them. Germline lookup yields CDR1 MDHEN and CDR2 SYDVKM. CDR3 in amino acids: CASSLAEGDWTGELFF. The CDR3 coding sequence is TGTGCCAGCAGTTTAGCCGAAGGGGATTGGACCGGGGAGCTGTTTTTT.

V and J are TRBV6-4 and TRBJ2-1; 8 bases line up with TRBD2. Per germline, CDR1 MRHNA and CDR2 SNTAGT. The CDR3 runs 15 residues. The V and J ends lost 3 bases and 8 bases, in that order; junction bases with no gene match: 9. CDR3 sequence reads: CASSEEGSGSYEQFF. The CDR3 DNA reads TGTGCCAGCAGTGAAGAGGGAAGCGGGAGCTATGAGCAGTTCTTC.

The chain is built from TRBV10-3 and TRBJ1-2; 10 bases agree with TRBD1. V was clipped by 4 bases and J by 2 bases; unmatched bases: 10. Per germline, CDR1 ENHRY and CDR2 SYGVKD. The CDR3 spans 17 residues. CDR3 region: CAISGGDRGRLNYGYTF. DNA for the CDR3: TGTGCCATCAGTGGAGGGGACAGGGGCCGATTAAACTATGGCTACACCTTC.

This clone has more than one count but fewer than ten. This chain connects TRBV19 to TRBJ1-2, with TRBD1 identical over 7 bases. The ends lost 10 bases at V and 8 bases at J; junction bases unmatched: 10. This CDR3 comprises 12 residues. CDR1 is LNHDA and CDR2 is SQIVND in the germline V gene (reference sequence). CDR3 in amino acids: CATTDRAGGYTF. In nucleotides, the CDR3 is TGTGCCACTACAGACAGGGCTGGGGGCTACACCTTC. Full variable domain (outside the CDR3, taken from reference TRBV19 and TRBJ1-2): DGGITQSPKYLFRKEGQNVTLSCEQNLNHDAMYWYRQDPGQGLRLIYYSQIVNDFQKGDIAEGYSVSREKKESFPLTVTSAQKNPTAFYLCATTDRAGGYTFGSGTRLTVV.

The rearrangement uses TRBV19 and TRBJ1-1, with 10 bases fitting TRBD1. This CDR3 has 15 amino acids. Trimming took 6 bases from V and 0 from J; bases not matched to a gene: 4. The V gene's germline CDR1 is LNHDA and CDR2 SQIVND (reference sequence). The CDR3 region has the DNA TGTGCCAGTAGACGGGACAGGGGAGTGAACACTGAAGCTTTCTTT. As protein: CASRRDRGVNTEAFF.

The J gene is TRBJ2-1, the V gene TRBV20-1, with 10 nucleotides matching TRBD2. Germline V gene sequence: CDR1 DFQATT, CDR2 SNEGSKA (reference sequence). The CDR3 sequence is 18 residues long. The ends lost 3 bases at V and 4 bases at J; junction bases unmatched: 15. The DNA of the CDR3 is TGCAGTGCTAGTTCCCCGACACATAGCGGGAGGTTATACAATGAGCAGTTCTTC. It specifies CSASSPTHSGRLYNEQFF.

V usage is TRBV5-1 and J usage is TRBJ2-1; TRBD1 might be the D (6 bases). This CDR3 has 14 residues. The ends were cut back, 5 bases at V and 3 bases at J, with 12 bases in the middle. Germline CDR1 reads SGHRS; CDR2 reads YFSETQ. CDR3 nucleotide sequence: TGCGCCAGCAGAACCGGACAGCTCTACAATGAGCAGTTCTTC. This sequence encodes CASRTGQLYNEQFF.

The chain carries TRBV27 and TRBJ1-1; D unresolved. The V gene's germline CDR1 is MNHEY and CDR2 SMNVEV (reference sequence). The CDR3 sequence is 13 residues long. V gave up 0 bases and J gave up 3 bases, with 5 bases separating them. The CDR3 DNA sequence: TGTGCCAGCAGTTTATCCTCTTACACTGAAGCTTTCTTT. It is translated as CASSLSSYTEAFF.

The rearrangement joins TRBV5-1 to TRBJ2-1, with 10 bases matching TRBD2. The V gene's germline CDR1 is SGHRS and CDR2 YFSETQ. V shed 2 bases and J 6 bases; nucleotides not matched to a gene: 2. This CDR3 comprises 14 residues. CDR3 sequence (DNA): TGCGCCAGCAGCTTTTCTAGCGGGAGCAATGAGCAGTTCTTC. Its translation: CASSFSSGSNEQFF.

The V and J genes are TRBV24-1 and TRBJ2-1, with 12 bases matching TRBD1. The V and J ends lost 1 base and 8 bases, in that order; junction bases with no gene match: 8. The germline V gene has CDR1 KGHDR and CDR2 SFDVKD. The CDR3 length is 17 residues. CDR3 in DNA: TGTGCCACCAGTGATTTCGGGACAGGGGGCAAGGGACATGAGCAGTTCTTC. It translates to CATSDFGTGGKGHEQFF.

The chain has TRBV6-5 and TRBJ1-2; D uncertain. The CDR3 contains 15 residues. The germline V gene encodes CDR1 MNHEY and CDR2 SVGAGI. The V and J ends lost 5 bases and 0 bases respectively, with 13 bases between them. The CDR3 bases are TGTGCCAGCAGTCACCGGTTGGAGACTAACTATGGCTACACCTTC. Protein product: CASSHRLETNYGYTF.

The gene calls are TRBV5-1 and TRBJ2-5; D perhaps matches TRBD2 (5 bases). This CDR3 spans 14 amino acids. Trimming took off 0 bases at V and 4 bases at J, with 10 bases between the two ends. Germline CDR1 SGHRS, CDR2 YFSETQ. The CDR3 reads CASSLVQAGETQYF. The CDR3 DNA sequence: TGCGCCAGCAGCTTGGTCCAGGCGGGAGAGACCCAGTACTTC.

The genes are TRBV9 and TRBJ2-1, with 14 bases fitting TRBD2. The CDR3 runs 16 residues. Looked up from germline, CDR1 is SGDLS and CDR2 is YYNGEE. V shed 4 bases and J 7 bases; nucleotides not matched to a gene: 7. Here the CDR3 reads CASSFTGTSGRNEQFF. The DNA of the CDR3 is TGTGCCAGCAGCTTCACCGGGACTAGCGGGAGAAATGAGCAGTTCTTC.

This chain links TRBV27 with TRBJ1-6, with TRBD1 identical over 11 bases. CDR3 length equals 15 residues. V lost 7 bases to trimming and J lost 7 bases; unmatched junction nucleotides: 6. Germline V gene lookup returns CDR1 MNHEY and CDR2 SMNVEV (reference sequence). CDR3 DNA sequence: TGTGCCAGCAACCTGGGGACAGGGGGGAATTCACCCCTCCACTTT. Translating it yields CASNLGTGGNSPLHF.

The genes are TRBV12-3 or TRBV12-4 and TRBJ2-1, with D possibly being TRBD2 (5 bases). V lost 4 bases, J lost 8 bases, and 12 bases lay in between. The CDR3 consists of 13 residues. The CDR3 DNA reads TGTGCCAGCAGTTACCTAGCTGCCCATGAGCAGTTCTTC. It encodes CASSYLAAHEQFF.

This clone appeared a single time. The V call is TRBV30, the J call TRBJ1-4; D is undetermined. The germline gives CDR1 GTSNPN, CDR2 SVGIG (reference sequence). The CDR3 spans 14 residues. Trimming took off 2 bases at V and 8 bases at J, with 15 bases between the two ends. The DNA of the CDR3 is TGTGCCTGGAGTCAGAGCTCCCCCGGGGAAAAACTGTTTTTT. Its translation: CAWSQSSPGEKLFF.

Written as DNA, the CDR3 is TGTGCCAGCAGTTTAGTGCAGGGGGCGGCGGAAGGCTACACCTTC. It encodes CASSLVQGAAEGYTF. This chain links TRBV28 with TRBJ1-2; TRBD1 matches at 8 bases. The CDR3 length is 15 residues. Germline values: CDR1 MDHEN, CDR2 SYDVKM. After removal of 2 bases from V and 8 bases from J, the junction contained 10 bases not matched to a gene.

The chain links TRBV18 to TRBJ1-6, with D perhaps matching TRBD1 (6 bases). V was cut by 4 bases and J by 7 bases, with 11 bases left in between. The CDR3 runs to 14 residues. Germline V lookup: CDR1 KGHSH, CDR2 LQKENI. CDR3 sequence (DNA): TGTGCCAGCTCACAACCGGGGGCCAATTCACCCCTCCACTTT. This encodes CASSQPGANSPLHF.

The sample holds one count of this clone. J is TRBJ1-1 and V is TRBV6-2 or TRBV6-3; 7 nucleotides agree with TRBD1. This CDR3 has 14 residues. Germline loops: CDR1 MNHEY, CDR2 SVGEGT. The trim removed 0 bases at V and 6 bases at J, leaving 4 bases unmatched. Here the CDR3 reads CASSYSTGRPEAFF. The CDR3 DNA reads TGTGCCAGCAGTTACTCGACAGGGAGGCCTGAAGCTTTCTTT.

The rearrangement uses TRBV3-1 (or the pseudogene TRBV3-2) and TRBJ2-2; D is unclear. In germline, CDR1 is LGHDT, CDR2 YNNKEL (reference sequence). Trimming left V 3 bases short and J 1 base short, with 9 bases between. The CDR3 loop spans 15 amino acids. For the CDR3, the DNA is TGTGCCAGCAGCCAGCATGGGCAGAACACCGGGGAGCTGTTTTTT. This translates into CASSQHGQNTGELFF.

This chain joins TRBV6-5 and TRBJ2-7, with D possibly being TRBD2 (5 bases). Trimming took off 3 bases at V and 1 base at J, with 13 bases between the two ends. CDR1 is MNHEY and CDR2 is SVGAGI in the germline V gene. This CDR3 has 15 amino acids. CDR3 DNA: TGTGCCAGCAGTTATGGAGGCGCTGATTCCTACGAGCAGTACTTC. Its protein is CASSYGGADSYEQYF.

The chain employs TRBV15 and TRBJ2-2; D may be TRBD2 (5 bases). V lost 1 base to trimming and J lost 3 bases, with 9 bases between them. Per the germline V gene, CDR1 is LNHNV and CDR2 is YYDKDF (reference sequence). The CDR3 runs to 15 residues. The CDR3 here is CATSRAQDYTGELFF. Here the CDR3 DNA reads TGTGCCACCAGCAGAGCGCAGGACTACACCGGGGAGCTGTTTTTT. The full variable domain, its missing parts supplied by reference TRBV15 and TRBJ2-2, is DAMVIQNPRYQVTQFGKPVTLSCSQTLNHNVMYWYQQKSSQAPKLLFHYYDKDFNNEADTPDNFQSRRPNTSFCFLDIRSPGLGDTAMYLCATSRAQDYTGELFFGEGSRLTVL.

This CDR3 reads CASSKRGTRLLYTF. CDR3 bases: TGTGCCAGCAGCAAGAGAGGTACCCGTCTTCTCTACACCTTC. This chain connects TRBV21-1 to TRBJ1-2. TRBV21-1 is a recognized pseudogene. CDR3 length equals 14 residues.

The CDR3 sequence: CASSLAGGGGYTF. The CDR3 region has the DNA TGTGCCAGCAGCTTAGCAGGGGGTGGTGGCTACACCTTC. V usage is TRBV11-2 and J usage is TRBJ1-2; 7 nucleotides match TRBD1. The CDR3 loop spans 13 amino acids. The V gene's germline CDR1 is SGHAT and CDR2 FQNNGV. With V trimmed by 1 base and J by 7 bases, 3 bases remained unmatched.

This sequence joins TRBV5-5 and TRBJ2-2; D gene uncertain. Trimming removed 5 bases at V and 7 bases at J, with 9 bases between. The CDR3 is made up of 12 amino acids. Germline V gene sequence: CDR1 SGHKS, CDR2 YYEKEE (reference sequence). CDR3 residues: CASSRLDGELFF. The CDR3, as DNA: TGTGCCAGCAGTCGACTTGACGGGGAGCTGTTTTTT. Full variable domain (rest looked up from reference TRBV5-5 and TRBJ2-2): DAGVTQSPTHLIKTRGQQVTLRCSPISGHKSVSWYQQVLGQGPQFIFQYYEKEERGRGNFPDRFSARQFPNYSSELNVNALLLGDSALYLCASSRLDGELFFGEGSRLTVL.

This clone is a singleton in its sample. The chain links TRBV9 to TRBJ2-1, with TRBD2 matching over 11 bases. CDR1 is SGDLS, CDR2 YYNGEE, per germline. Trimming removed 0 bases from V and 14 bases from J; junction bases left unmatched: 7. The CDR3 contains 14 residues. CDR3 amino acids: CASSVDTTSGNKFF. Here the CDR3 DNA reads TGTGCCAGCAGCGTAGATACGACTAGCGGGAATAAGTTCTTC. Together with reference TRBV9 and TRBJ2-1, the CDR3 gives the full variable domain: DSGVTQTPKHLITATGQRVTLRCSPRSGDLSVYWYQQSLDQGLQFLIQYYNGEERAKGNILERFSAQQFPDLHSELNLSSLELGDSALYFCASSVDTTSGNKFFGPGTRLTVL.

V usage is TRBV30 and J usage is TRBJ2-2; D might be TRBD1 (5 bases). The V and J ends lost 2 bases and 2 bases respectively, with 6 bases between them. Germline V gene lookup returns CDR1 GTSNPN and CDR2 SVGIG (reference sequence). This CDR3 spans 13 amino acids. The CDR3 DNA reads TGTGCCTGGAGTACAGGCAACACCGGGGAGCTGTTTTTT. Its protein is CAWSTGNTGELFF.

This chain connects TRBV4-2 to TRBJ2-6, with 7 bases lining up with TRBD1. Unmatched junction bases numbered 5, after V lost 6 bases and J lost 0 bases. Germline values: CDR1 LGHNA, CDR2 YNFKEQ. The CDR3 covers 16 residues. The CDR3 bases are TGTGCCAGCAGTCGACAGGGAGCCTCTGGGGCCAACGTCCTGACTTTC. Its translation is CASSRQGASGANVLTF.